This entry is about one T cell receptor (beta chain). What it binds is not known. Profiling relied on immunoSEQ multiplex PCR, and the TCRdb table lists in-frame clones only, not all of them. The sample shows fewer than 55,000 clones, 70% to 90% of them seen only once. Germline V gene lookup returns CDR1 SEHNR and CDR2 FQNEAQ (reference sequence). CDR3 length: 16 amino acids. The J segment lost 2 bases and the V segment lost 5 bases, leaving 8 bases of the junction unmatched. The source of the sample is a study of OX40 agonist ivuxolimab in advanced cancers. Study-wide findings and caveats: CD8+ T cells (on average) carried more expanded clones than CD4+ T cells.

Sequenced here: CD4+ or CD8+ T cells sorted from blood, sampled in a trial of the OX40 agonist ivuxolimab. The sequence was obtained from an adult with an advanced solid tumor such as melanoma, head and neck, liver or kidney cancer. This chain joins TRBV7-9 and TRBJ2-2, with 7 positions matching TRBD1. DNA of the CDR3: TGTGCCAGCAGCCCGCGACAGGGCCACAACACCGGGGAGCTGTTTTTT. It codes for CASSPRQGHNTGELFF.